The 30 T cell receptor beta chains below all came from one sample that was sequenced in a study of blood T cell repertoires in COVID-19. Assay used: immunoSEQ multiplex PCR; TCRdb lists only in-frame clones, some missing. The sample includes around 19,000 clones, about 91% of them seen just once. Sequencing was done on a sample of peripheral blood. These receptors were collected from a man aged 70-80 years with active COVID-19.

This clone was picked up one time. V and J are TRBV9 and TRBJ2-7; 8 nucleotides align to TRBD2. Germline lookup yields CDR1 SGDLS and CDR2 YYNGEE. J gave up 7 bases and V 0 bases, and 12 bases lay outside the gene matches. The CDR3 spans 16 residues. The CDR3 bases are TGTGCCAGCAGCGTAGAAATCGGGACTAGAATGAGGGAGCAGTACTTC. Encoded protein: CASSVEIGTRMREQYF.

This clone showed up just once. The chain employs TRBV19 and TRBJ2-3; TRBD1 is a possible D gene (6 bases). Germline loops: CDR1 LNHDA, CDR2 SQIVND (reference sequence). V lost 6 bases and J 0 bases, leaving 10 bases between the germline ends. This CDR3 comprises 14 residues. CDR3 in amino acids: CASSQGPSTDTQYF. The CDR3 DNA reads TGTGCCAGTAGCCAGGGGCCGAGCACAGATACGCAGTATTTT. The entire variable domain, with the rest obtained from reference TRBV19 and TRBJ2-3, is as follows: DGGITQSPKYLFRKEGQNVTLSCEQNLNHDAMYWYRQDPGQGLRLIYYSQIVNDFQKGDIAEGYSVSREKKESFPLTVTSAQKNPTAFYLCASSQGPSTDTQYFGPGTRLTVL.

CDR3 amino acids: CASSPRPGTGGQPQHF. The CDR3 nucleotides are TGTGCCAGCAGTCCCCGCCCCGGGACAGGAGGCCAGCCCCAGCATTTT. The chain employs TRBV28 and TRBJ1-5; TRBD1 matches at 8 bases. J gave up 7 bases and V 5 bases, and 13 bases lay outside the gene matches. The CDR3 spans 16 residues. CDR1 MDHEN and CDR2 SYDVKM come from the germline V gene. Complete variable domain (other parts from reference TRBV28 and TRBJ1-5): DVKVTQSSRYLVKRTGEKVFLECVQDMDHENMFWYRQDPGLGLRLIYFSYDVKMKEKGDIPEGYSVSREKKERFSLILESASTNQTSMYLCASSPRPGTGGQPQHFGDGTRLSIL.

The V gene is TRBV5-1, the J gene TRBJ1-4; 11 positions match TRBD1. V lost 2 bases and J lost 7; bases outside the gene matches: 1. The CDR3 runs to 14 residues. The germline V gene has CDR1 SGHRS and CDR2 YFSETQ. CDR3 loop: CASSFGQGAEKLFF. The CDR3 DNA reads TGCGCCAGCAGCTTTGGACAGGGGGCTGAAAAACTGTTTTTT.

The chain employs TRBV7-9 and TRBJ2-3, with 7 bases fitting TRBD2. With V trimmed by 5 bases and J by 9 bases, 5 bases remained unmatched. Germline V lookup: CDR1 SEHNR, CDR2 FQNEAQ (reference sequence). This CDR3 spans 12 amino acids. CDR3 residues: CASSPGLETQYF. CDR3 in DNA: TGTGCCAGCAGCCCCGGACTAGAAACGCAGTATTTT.

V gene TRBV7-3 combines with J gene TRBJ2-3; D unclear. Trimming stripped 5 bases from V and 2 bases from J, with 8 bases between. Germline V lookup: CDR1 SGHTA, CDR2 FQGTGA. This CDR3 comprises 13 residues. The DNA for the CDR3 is TGTGCCAGCAGCCGAGGAAACACAGATACGCAGTATTTT. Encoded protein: CASSRGNTDTQYF.

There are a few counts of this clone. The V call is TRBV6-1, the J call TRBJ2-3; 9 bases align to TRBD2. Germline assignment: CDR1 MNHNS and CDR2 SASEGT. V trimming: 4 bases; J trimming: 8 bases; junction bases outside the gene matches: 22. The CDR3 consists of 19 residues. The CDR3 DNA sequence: TGTGCCAGCAGTGCGCGAACGGGGGTGGTAGCGGGGGACTTAGGTACGCAGTATTTT. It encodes CASSARTGVVAGDLGTQYF.

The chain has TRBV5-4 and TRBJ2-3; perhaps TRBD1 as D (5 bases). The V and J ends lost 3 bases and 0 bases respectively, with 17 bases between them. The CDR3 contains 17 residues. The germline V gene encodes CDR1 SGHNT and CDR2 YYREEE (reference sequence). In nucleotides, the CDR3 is TGTGCCAGCAGCTCTCACTTCTCTGGGGCGAGCACAGATACGCAGTATTTT. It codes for CASSSHFSGASTDTQYF.

The CDR3 spells CASRRGGSSSYNEQFF. CDR3 coding DNA: TGTGCCAGCAGACGAGGAGGCTCGAGCTCCTACAATGAGCAGTTCTTC. This sequence joins TRBV6-6 and TRBJ2-1, with D possibly TRBD2 on 5 matching bases. The germline V and J ends were trimmed by 6 bases and 0 bases, with 15 bases remaining between them. CDR3 length equals 16 residues. From germline, CDR1 is MNHNY and CDR2 SVGAGI (reference sequence).

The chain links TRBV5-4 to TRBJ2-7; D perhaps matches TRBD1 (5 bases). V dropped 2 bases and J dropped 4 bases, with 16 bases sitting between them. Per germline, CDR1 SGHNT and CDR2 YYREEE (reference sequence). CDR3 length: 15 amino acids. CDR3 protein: CASSLYKGSKYEQYF. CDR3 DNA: TGTGCCAGCAGCTTATACAAGGGGTCGAAATACGAGCAGTACTTC.

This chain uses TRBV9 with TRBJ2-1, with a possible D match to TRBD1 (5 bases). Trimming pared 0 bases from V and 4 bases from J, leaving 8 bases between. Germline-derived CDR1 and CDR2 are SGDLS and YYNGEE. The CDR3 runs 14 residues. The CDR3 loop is CASSVVDRYNEQFF. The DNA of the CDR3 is TGTGCCAGCAGCGTAGTAGACAGATACAATGAGCAGTTCTTC.

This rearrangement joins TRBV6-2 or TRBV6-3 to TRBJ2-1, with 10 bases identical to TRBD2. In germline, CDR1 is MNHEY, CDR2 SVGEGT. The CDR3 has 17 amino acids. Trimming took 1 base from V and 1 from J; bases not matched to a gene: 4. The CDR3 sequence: CASSYWTSGSSYNEQFF. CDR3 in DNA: TGTGCCAGCAGTTACTGGACTAGCGGAAGTTCCTACAATGAGCAGTTCTTC.

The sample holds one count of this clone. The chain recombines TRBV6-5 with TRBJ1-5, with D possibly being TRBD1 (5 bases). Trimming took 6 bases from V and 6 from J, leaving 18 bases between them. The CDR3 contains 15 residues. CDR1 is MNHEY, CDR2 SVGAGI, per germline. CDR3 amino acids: CASSKSGQRSQPQHF. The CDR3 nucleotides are TGTGCCAGCAGCAAAAGTGGACAACGGAGTCAGCCCCAGCATTTT.

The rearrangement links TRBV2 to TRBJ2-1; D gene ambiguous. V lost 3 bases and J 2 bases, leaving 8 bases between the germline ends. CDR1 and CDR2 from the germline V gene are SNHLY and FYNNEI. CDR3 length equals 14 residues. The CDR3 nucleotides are TGTGCCAGCAGTGATAACCGGGCCTACAATGAGCAGTTCTTC. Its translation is CASSDNRAYNEQFF.

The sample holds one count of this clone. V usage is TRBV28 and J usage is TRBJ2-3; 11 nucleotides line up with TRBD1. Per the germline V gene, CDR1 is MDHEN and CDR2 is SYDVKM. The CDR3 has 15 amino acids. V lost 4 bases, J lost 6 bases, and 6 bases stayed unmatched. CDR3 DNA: TGTGCCAGCAGTTCCCCAGGACAGGGGGCTGATACGCAGTATTTT. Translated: CASSSPGQGADTQYF.

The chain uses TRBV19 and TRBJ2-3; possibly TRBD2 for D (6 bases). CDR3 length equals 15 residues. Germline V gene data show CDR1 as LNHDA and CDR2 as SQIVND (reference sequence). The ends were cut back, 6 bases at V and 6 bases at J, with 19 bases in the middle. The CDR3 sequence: CASRRFGLGRDTQYF. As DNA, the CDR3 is TGTGCCAGTAGGAGGTTCGGTTTGGGGAGGGATACGCAGTATTTT.

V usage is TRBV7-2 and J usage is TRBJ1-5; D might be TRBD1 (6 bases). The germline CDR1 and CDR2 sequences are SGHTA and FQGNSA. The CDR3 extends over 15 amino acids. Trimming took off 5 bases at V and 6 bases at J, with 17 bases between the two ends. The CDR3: CASSGTWGHIQPQHF. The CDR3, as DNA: TGTGCCAGCAGCGGCACATGGGGGCATATTCAGCCCCAGCATTTT.

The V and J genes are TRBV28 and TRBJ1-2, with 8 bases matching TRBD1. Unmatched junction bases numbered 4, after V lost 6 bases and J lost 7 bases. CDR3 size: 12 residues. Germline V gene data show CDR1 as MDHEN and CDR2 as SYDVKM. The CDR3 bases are TGTGCCAGCAGGGGGACAGGCCTTGGCTACACCTTC. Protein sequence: CASRGTGLGYTF.

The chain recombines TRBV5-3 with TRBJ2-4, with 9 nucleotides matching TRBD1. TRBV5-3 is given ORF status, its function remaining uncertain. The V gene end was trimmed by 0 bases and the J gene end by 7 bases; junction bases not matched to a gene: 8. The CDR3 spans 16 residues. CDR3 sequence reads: CARSLAKGQGRNIQYF. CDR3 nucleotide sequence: TGTGCCAGAAGCTTGGCGAAGGGACAGGGTCGGAACATTCAGTACTTC.

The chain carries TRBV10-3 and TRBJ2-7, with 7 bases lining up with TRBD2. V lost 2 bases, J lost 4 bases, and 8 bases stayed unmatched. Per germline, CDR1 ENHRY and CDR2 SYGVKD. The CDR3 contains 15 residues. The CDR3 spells CAISEGWQGGYEQYF. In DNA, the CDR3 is TGTGCCATCAGTGAGGGGTGGCAGGGAGGGTACGAGCAGTACTTC.

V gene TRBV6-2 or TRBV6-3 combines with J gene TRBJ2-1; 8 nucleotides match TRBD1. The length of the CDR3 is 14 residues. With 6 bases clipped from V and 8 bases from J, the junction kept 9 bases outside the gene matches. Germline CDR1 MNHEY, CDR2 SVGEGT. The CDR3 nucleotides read TGTGCCAGCAGCCGAAGGACAGGGTCGGATGAGCAGTTCTTC. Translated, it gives CASSRRTGSDEQFF.

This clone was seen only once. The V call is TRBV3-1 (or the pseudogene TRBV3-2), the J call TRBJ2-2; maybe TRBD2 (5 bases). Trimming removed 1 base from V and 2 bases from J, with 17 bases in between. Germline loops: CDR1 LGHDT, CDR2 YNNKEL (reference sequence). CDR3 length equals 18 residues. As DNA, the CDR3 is TGTGCCAGCAGCCAAGTCTATCGCTGGAGGATTAACACCGGGGAGCTGTTTTTT. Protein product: CASSQVYRWRINTGELFF.

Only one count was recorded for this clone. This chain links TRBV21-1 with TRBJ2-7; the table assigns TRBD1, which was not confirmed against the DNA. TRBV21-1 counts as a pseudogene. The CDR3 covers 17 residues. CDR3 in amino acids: CASSKKGTRDRGYEQYF. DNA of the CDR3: TGTGCCAGCAGCAAAAAGGGAACCCGGGACAGGGGCTACGAGCAGTACTTC.

The CDR3 DNA reads TGTGCCAGCAGTCTTCTAGGAGCGGGCCGCTACAATGAGCAGTTCTTC. This gives the protein CASSLLGAGRYNEQFF. The rearrangement uses TRBV27 and TRBJ2-1; tentative D call: TRBD2 (6 bases). CDR1 MNHEY and CDR2 SMNVEV come from the germline V gene (reference sequence). The length of the CDR3 is 16 residues. V lost 5 bases to trimming and J lost 3 bases, with 17 bases between them.

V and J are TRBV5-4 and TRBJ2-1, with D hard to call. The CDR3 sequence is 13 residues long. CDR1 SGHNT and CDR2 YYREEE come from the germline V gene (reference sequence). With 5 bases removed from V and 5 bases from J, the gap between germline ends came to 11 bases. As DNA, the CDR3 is TGTGCCAGCAGAACCGGCGGCAACAATGAGCAGTTCTTC. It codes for CASRTGGNNEQFF.

The CDR3 spells CASSLANTEAFF. Here the CDR3 DNA reads TGTGCCAGCAGCTTAGCTAACACTGAAGCTTTCTTT. The chain combines TRBV11-2 with TRBJ1-1, with D unclear. In germline, CDR1 is SGHAT, CDR2 FQNNGV. Trimming stripped 1 base from V and 2 bases from J, with 2 bases between. The CDR3 has 12 amino acids.

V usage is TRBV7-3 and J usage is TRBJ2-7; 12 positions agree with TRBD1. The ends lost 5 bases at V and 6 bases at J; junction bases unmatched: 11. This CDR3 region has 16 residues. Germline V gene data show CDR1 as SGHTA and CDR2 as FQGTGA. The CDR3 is CASSATPGQGAPEQYF. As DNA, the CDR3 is TGTGCCAGCAGCGCTACTCCGGGACAGGGGGCCCCCGAGCAGTACTTC.

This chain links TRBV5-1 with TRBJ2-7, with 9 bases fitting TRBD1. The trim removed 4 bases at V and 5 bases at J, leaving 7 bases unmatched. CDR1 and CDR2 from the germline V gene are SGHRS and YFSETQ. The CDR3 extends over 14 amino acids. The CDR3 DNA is TGCGCCAGCAGCGCACAGGGGGCTGAGGACGAGCAGTACTTC. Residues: CASSAQGAEDEQYF.

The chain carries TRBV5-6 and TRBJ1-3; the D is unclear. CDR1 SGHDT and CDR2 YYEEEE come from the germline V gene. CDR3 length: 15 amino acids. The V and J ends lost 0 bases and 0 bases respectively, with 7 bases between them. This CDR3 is CASSLVASSGNTIYF. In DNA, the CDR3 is TGTGCCAGCAGCTTGGTGGCAAGCTCTGGAAACACCATATATTTT. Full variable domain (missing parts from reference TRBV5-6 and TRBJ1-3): DAGVTQSPTHLIKTRGQQVTLRCSPKSGHDTVSWYQQALGQGPQFIFQYYEEEERQRGNFPDRFSGHQFPNYSSELNVNALLLGDSALYLCASSLVASSGNTIYFGEGSWLTVV.

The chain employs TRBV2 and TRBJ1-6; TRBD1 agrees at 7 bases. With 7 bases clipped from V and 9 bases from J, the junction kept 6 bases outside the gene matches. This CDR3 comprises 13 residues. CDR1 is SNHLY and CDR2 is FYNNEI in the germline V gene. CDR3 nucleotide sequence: TGTGCCAGCAATAGACAGGGTGGTTCACCCCTCCACTTT. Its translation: CASNRQGGSPLHF.